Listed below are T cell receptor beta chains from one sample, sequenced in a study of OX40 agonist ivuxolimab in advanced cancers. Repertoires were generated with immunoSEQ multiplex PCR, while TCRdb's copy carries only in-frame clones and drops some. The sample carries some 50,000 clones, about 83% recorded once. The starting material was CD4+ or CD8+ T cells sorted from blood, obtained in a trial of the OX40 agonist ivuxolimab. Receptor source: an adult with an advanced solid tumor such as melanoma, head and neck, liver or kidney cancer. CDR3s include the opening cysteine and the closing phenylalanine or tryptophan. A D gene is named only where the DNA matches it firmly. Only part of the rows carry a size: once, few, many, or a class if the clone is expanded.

cdr3_aa: CASLWTGVGNTIYF; cdr3_nt: TGTGCCAGCCTCTGGACAGGGGTCGGAAACACCATATATTTT; d_call: TRBD1; v_call: TRBV6-1; clone_size: NA; j_call: TRBJ1-3
cdr3_aa: CASSLAGRSGITLHF; cdr3_nt: TGTGCCAGCAGCTTAGCGGGACGGAGTGGTATTACCCTCCACTTT; d_call: NA; v_call: TRBV7-9; clone_size: NA; j_call: TRBJ1-6
cdr3_aa: CASSFADGSSTDTQYF; cdr3_nt: TGTGCCAGCAGCTTCGCCGACGGCTCTAGCACAGATACGCAGTATTTT; d_call: NA; v_call: TRBV7-8; clone_size: NA; j_call: TRBJ2-3
cdr3_aa: CASSRDRAQPQHF; cdr3_nt: TGTGCCAGCAGTCGGGACAGGGCCCAGCCCCAGCATTTT; d_call: TRBD1; v_call: TRBV6-5; clone_size: NA; j_call: TRBJ1-5
cdr3_aa: CASSALLGTQYF; cdr3_nt: TGTGCCAGCAGCGCCCTCCTGGGAACGCAGTATTTT; d_call: NA; v_call: TRBV9; clone_size: NA; j_call: TRBJ2-3
cdr3_aa: CASSLGGSTGELFF; cdr3_nt: TGTGCCAGCAGCTTAGGCGGGAGCACCGGGGAGCTGTTTTTT; d_call: TRBD2; v_call: TRBV7-3; clone_size: NA; j_call: TRBJ2-2
cdr3_aa: CASSPSGSVTDTQYF; cdr3_nt: TGCGCCAGCAGCCCCTCGGGTAGCGTTACAGATACGCAGTATTTT; d_call: NA; v_call: TRBV5-1; clone_size: once; j_call: TRBJ2-3
cdr3_aa: CASSDAGTEAFF; cdr3_nt: TGTGCCAGCAGCGACGCGGGAACTGAAGCTTTCTTT; d_call: NA; v_call: TRBV7-9; clone_size: NA; j_call: TRBJ1-1
cdr3_aa: CASSTRQGAGGYTF; cdr3_nt: TGTGCCAGCAGCACAAGACAGGGGGCGGGAGGCTACACCTTC; d_call: TRBD1; v_call: TRBV6-5; clone_size: NA; j_call: TRBJ1-2
cdr3_aa: CASSLQGRFNEQFF; cdr3_nt: TGTGCCAGCTCACTTCAGGGGAGGTTCAATGAGCAGTTCTTC; d_call: NA; v_call: TRBV18; clone_size: once; j_call: TRBJ2-1
cdr3_aa: CASSRGSSGANVLTF; cdr3_nt: TGTGCCAGTAGTAGAGGGTCCTCTGGGGCCAACGTCCTGACTTTC; d_call: NA; v_call: TRBV19; clone_size: NA; j_call: TRBJ2-6
cdr3_aa: CASVKIEQGTYEQYF; cdr3_nt: TGTGCCAGCGTTAAGATAGAACAGGGGACCTACGAGCAGTACTTC; d_call: TRBD1; v_call: TRBV6-5; clone_size: NA; j_call: TRBJ2-7
cdr3_aa: CASRVASASYEQYF; cdr3_nt: TGCGCCAGCAGAGTGGCCAGCGCCTCCTACGAGCAGTACTTC; d_call: NA; v_call: TRBV5-1; clone_size: NA; j_call: TRBJ2-7
cdr3_aa: CASSNKGGGELFF; cdr3_nt: TGTGCCAGCAGCAATAAGGGAGGCGGGGAGCTGTTTTTT; d_call: NA; v_call: TRBV6-1; clone_size: NA; j_call: TRBJ2-2
cdr3_aa: CAWGGQGGLGEQYF; cdr3_nt: TGTGCCTGGGGCGGACAGGGTGGGCTAGGGGAGCAGTACTTC; d_call: TRBD1; v_call: TRBV30; clone_size: NA; j_call: TRBJ2-7
cdr3_aa: CASSVAGNQPQHF; cdr3_nt: TGTGCCAGCAGCGTCGCGGGCAATCAGCCCCAGCATTTT; d_call: NA; v_call: TRBV7-9; clone_size: NA; j_call: TRBJ1-5
cdr3_aa: CAWSKGLAGVKEQFF; cdr3_nt: TGTGCCTGGAGCAAAGGACTAGCGGGAGTGAAAGAGCAGTTCTTC; d_call: TRBD2; v_call: TRBV30; clone_size: NA; j_call: TRBJ2-1
cdr3_aa: CASRGYNYNEQFF; cdr3_nt: TGTGCCAGCAGGGGTTACAACTACAATGAGCAGTTCTTC; d_call: NA; v_call: TRBV27; clone_size: NA; j_call: TRBJ2-1
cdr3_aa: CASSEDRGDNEQFF; cdr3_nt: TGTGCCAGCAGCGAGGACAGGGGGGACAATGAGCAGTTCTTC; d_call: TRBD1; v_call: TRBV7-9; clone_size: once; j_call: TRBJ2-1
cdr3_aa: CASSEAGVGDTEAFF; cdr3_nt: TGTGCCAGCAGTGAAGCGGGGGTAGGGGACACTGAAGCTTTCTTT; d_call: NA; v_call: TRBV6-1; clone_size: NA; j_call: TRBJ1-1
cdr3_aa: CASSNTGQGAVTTEAFF; cdr3_nt: TGTGCCAGTAGTAACACGGGACAGGGGGCGGTGACGACTGAAGCTTTCTTT; d_call: TRBD1; v_call: TRBV19; clone_size: once; j_call: TRBJ1-1
cdr3_aa: CASSETRRAGGNQPQHF; cdr3_nt: TGTGCCAGCAGTGAAACCAGGCGGGCAGGGGGCAATCAGCCCCAGCATTTT; d_call: NA; v_call: TRBV6-1; clone_size: NA; j_call: TRBJ1-5
cdr3_aa: CASSPGPRNSPLHF; cdr3_nt: TGTGCCAGCAGCCCAGGCCCCCGGAATTCACCCCTCCACTTT; d_call: NA; v_call: TRBV6-5; clone_size: NA; j_call: TRBJ1-6
cdr3_aa: CASSSQGARAEKLFF; cdr3_nt: TGTGCCAGCAGCTCACAGGGGGCACGGGCTGAAAAACTGTTTTTT; d_call: TRBD1; v_call: TRBV5-5; clone_size: once; j_call: TRBJ1-4
cdr3_aa: CASSPGSQETQYF; cdr3_nt: TGTGCCAGCAGCCCGGGGTCCCAAGAGACCCAGTACTTC; d_call: NA; v_call: TRBV11-2; clone_size: few; j_call: TRBJ2-5
cdr3_aa: CASSSGHGQPQHF; cdr3_nt: TGTGCCAGCAGCTCGGGACACGGGCAGCCCCAGCATTTT; d_call: NA; v_call: TRBV7-2; clone_size: NA; j_call: TRBJ1-5
cdr3_aa: CASSPTPAGRGELFF; cdr3_nt: TGCGCCAGCAGCCCCACCCCAGCGGGAAGGGGGGAGCTGTTTTTT; d_call: TRBD2; v_call: TRBV4-1; clone_size: NA; j_call: TRBJ2-2
cdr3_aa: CASSLMDRGPKGDGYTF; cdr3_nt: TGTGCCAGCAGCTTAATGGACAGGGGGCCGAAAGGCGATGGCTACACCTTC; d_call: TRBD1; v_call: TRBV7-3; clone_size: NA; j_call: TRBJ1-2
cdr3_aa: CASSLYGANVLTF; cdr3_nt: TGTGCCAGCAGTTTATATGGGGCCAACGTCCTGACTTTC; d_call: NA; v_call: TRBV27; clone_size: once; j_call: TRBJ2-6
cdr3_aa: CASCWTVETQYF; cdr3_nt: TGTGCCAGCTGCTGGACCGTCGAGACCCAGTACTTC; d_call: NA; v_call: TRBV2; clone_size: NA; j_call: TRBJ2-5
cdr3_aa: CASSLTGGRTTNEKLFF; cdr3_nt: TGTGCCAGCAGCCTTACAGGGGGCAGGACAACTAATGAAAAACTGTTTTTT; d_call: TRBD1; v_call: TRBV11-2; clone_size: NA; j_call: TRBJ1-4
cdr3_aa: CASSRRGQENYGYTF; cdr3_nt: TGTGCCAGCAGCCGCCGGGGACAGGAGAACTATGGCTACACCTTC; d_call: TRBD1; v_call: TRBV7-9; clone_size: few; j_call: TRBJ1-2
cdr3_aa: CASSVVGTGAYNEQFF; cdr3_nt: TGTGCCAGCAGCGTAGTAGGGACAGGGGCCTACAATGAGCAGTTCTTC; d_call: TRBD1; v_call: TRBV9; clone_size: NA; j_call: TRBJ2-1
cdr3_aa: CASSSSLNYEQYF; cdr3_nt: TGTGCCAGCAGCTCGAGTCTTAACTACGAGCAGTACTTC; d_call: NA; v_call: TRBV5-6; clone_size: NA; j_call: TRBJ2-7
cdr3_aa: CASSFGSSNEQFF; cdr3_nt: TGTGCCAGCAGTTTTGGTAGCTCCAATGAGCAGTTCTTC; d_call: NA; v_call: TRBV28; clone_size: NA; j_call: TRBJ2-1
cdr3_aa: CASSLGAGPVPQYF; cdr3_nt: TGTGCCAGCAGTTTAGGGGCAGGGCCCGTACCGCAGTATTTT; d_call: NA; v_call: TRBV27; clone_size: NA; j_call: TRBJ2-3
cdr3_aa: CASSFSRVNTGELFF; cdr3_nt: TGTGCCAGCAGCTTTAGTCGCGTGAACACCGGGGAGCTGTTTTTT; d_call: NA; v_call: TRBV11-2; clone_size: NA; j_call: TRBJ2-2
cdr3_aa: CAWRVMRRTYPNTEAFF; cdr3_nt: TGTGCCTGGAGGGTGATGCGACGGACCTATCCGAACACTGAAGCTTTCTTT; d_call: NA; v_call: TRBV30; clone_size: NA; j_call: TRBJ1-1
cdr3_aa: CASSTGAGFGGYTF; cdr3_nt: TGTGCCAGCAGCACCGGAGCGGGGTTTGGAGGCTACACCTTC; d_call: NA; v_call: TRBV28; clone_size: few; j_call: TRBJ1-2
cdr3_aa: CASSLKVLHTEAFF; cdr3_nt: TGCGCCAGCAGCCTCAAGGTCCTACACACTGAAGCTTTCTTT; d_call: NA; v_call: TRBV4-1; clone_size: NA; j_call: TRBJ1-1
cdr3_aa: CASNPGQGMSYGYTF; cdr3_nt: TGTGCCAGCAATCCGGGACAGGGGATGAGTTATGGCTACACCTTC; d_call: TRBD1; v_call: TRBV6-1; clone_size: NA; j_call: TRBJ1-2
cdr3_aa: CASNPGTRTGELFF; cdr3_nt: TGTGCCAGCAACCCCGGGACCCGAACCGGGGAGCTGTTTTTT; d_call: NA; v_call: TRBV11-2; clone_size: few; j_call: TRBJ2-2
cdr3_aa: CASSQQGVGNQPQHF; cdr3_nt: TGTGCCAGCAGCCAGCAAGGGGTAGGGAATCAGCCCCAGCATTTT; d_call: NA; v_call: TRBV5-8; clone_size: NA; j_call: TRBJ1-5
cdr3_aa: CATGPGGSGANVLTF; cdr3_nt: TGCGCGACTGGACCAGGGGGCAGTGGGGCCAACGTCCTGACTTTC; d_call: TRBD1; v_call: TRBV10-1; clone_size: once; j_call: TRBJ2-6
cdr3_aa: CASSEATGGSNQPQHF; cdr3_nt: TGTGCCAGCAGTGAAGCGACAGGGGGGAGCAATCAGCCCCAGCATTTT; d_call: TRBD1; v_call: TRBV2; clone_size: NA; j_call: TRBJ1-5
cdr3_aa: CASSWGRYNEQFF; cdr3_nt: TGTGCCAGCAGCTGGGGACGTTACAATGAGCAGTTCTTC; d_call: NA; v_call: TRBV11-1; clone_size: NA; j_call: TRBJ2-1
cdr3_aa: CASSLADSGRYNEQFF; cdr3_nt: TGCGCCAGCAGCTTGGCAGATAGCGGGAGGTACAATGAGCAGTTCTTC; d_call: TRBD2; v_call: TRBV5-1; clone_size: NA; j_call: TRBJ2-1